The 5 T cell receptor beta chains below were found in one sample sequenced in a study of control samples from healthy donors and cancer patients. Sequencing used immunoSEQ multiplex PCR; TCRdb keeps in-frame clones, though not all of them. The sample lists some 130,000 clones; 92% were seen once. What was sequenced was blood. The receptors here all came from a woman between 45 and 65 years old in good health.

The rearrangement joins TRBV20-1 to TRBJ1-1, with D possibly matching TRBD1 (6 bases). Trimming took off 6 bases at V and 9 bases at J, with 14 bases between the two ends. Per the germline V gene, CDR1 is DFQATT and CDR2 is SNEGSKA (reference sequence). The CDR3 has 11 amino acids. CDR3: CSAIDRLKAFF. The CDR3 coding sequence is TGCAGTGCCATAGACAGGTTAAAAGCTTTCTTT.

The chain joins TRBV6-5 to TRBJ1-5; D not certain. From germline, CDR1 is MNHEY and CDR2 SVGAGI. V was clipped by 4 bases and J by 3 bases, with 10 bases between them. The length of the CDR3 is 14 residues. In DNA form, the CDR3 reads TGTGCCAGCAGTTCGACGGGGAACAATCAGCCCCAGCATTTT. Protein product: CASSSTGNNQPQHF.

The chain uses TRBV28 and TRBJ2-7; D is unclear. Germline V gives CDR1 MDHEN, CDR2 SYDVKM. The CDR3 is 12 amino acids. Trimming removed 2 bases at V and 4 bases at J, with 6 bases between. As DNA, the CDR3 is TGTGCCAGCAGTTTAATGGCATACGAGCAGTACTTC. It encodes CASSLMAYEQYF.

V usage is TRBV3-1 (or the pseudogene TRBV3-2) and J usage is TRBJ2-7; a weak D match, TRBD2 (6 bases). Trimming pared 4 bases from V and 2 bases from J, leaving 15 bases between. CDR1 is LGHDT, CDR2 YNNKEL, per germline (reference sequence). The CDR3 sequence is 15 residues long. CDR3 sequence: CASSPSISGAYEQYF. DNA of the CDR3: TGTGCCAGCAGCCCATCAATTTCGGGGGCCTACGAGCAGTACTTC.

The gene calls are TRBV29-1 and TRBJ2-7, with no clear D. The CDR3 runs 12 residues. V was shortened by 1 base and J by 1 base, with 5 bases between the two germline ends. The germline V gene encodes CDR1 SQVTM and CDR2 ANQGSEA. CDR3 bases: TGCAGCGTTGAAGGCTTGTCCTACGAGCAGTACTTC. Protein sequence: CSVEGLSYEQYF.